This T cell receptor (beta chain) was sequenced in a study of OX40 agonist ivuxolimab in advanced cancers. Autoimmune disease history or systemic immunosuppression was exclusionary. Study results and caveats: The mean number of expanded clones was higher in CD8+ T cells than in CD4+.

As regards this clone: Its antigen is not identified.

TCRdb keeps only in-frame clones here, not all; method: immunoSEQ multiplex PCR. Of 77,000 or so clones in the sample, roughly nine tenths were seen once. This TCR came from an adult with an advanced solid tumor such as melanoma, head and neck, liver or kidney cancer. The starting material was CD4+ or CD8+ T cells sorted from blood, obtained in a trial of the OX40 agonist ivuxolimab.

CDR3 region: CASKLAGGFQETQYF. CDR3 DNA sequence: TGTGCCAGCAAGTTGGCAGGGGGGTTCCAAGAGACCCAGTACTTC. The chain uses TRBV2 and TRBJ2-5; TRBD1 might be the D (7 bases). V dropped 7 bases and J dropped 1 base, with 16 bases sitting between them. This CDR3 is 15 amino acids long. Looked up from germline, CDR1 is SNHLY and CDR2 is FYNNEI.